This T cell receptor (beta chain) emerged from a study of early T cells in non-severe SARS-CoV-2 infection. Study in general: It was bulk RNA from unsorted whole blood that was sequenced, and the chains were unpaired.

cDNA molecules, individually, were tagged with unique molecular identifiers. TCRdb ran MiXCR on the 5' RACE reads and lists one entry per CDR3 protein. The data contain roughly 56,000 distinct CDR3 sequences, 7.5% to 9.5% of them singletons. This clonotype appeared a few times. Its antigen is not identified. Germline-derived CDR1 and CDR2 are SGHRS and YFSETQ. The V end lost 0 bases, the J end lost 5 bases, and 11 bases lay between the germline ends. This CDR3 region has 14 residues. Findings and caveats of the study: Matches to VDJdb favored anti-spike CD8 responses and missed private and CD4 specificities.

This clonotype was obtained from an adult who was a healthcare worker with PCR-confirmed SARS-CoV-2 infection or an uninfected control (not recorded which). Sequencing used whole blood. The chain carries TRBV5-1 and TRBJ1-1; D remains ambiguous. CDR3 bases: TGCGCCAGCAGCTTGGGCAACCACGGGACTGAAGCTTTCTTT. It translates to CASSLGNHGTEAFF.